This TCR beta chain was recovered during a study of blood T cell repertoires in COVID-19. The CDR3 runs to 12 residues. The germline V and J ends were trimmed by 1 base and 6 bases, with 8 bases remaining between them. CDR1 and CDR2 from the germline V gene are SGHRS and YFSETQ. Data came from immunoSEQ multiplex PCR; TCRdb stores just in-frame clones and leaves some out. The repertoire has about 260,000 clones, approximately 89% of them found once; the top ten carry roughly 10%. This chain connects TRBV5-1 to TRBJ2-7; no firm D call. Sequencing was carried out using peripheral blood. This sequence originates from a woman in her sixties or seventies with COVID-19, enrolled during active disease. CDR3 region: CASSLSQREQYF. The CDR3 nucleotides read TGCGCCAGCAGCTTGAGTCAGCGCGAGCAGTACTTC.